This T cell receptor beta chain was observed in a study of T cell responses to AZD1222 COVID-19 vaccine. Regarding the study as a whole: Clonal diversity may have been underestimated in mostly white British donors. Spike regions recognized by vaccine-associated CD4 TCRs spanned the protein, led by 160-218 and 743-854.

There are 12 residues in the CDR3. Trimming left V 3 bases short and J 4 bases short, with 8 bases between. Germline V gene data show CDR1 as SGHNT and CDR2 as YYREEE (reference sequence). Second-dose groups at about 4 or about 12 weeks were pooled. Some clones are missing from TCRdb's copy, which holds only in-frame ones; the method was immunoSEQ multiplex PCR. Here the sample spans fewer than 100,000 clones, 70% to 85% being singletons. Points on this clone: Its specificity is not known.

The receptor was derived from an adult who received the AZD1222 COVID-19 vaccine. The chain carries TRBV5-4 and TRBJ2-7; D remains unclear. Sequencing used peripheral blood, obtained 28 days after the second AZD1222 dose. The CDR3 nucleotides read TGTGCCAGCAGCTCGGACGGATACGAGCAGTACTTC. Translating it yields CASSSDGYEQYF.